These 25 T cell receptor beta chains were all obtained from the same sample, sequenced in a study of blood T cell repertoires in COVID-19. The repertoire was sequenced with immunoSEQ multiplex PCR; TCRdb's copy has only in-frame clones and lacks some. The sample lists 150,000 to 200,000 clones, 70% to 85% occurring once. Material for sequencing was peripheral blood. Receptors originate from a woman in her 40s with COVID-19, enrolled during active disease.

This clone appeared a few times. V and J are TRBV18 and TRBJ1-5, with D tentatively TRBD1 (5 bases). In germline, CDR1 is KGHSH, CDR2 LQKENI. The V gene lost 2 bases and the J gene lost 9 bases, with 20 bases spanning the gap. The CDR3 spans 16 residues. The CDR3 DNA reads TGTGCCAGCTCACCAAGGGGTAAGGGCGACGAAGGGCCCCAGCATTTT. It codes for CASSPRGKGDEGPQHF.

This clone was counted only a few times. The CDR3 is CAISEPGQGLGEQYF. CDR3 bases: TGTGCCATCAGTGAACCGGGACAGGGGCTCGGCGAGCAGTACTTC. V and J are TRBV10-3 and TRBJ2-7; TRBD1 matches 10 bases. The germline V gene encodes CDR1 ENHRY and CDR2 SYGVKD. This CDR3 is 15 amino acids long. The ends lost 3 bases at V and 6 bases at J; junction bases unmatched: 8.

This clone appeared a few times. This chain joins TRBV7-3 and TRBJ2-5; no clear D gene. V was cut by 1 base and J by 7 bases, with 7 bases left in between. Germline CDR1 SGHTA, CDR2 FQGTGA. The CDR3 covers 12 residues. The CDR3 loop reads CASSLMPGTQYF. For the CDR3, the DNA is TGTGCCAGCAGCTTAATGCCGGGGACCCAGTACTTC.

The CDR3 nucleotides read TGTGCCAGCAGCAGTGTGGACTCGGTTATCGGCGTGCACAATGAGCAGTTCTTC. Protein sequence: CASSSVDSVIGVHNEQFF. The gene calls are TRBV5-6 and TRBJ2-1, with D possibly being TRBD2 (5 bases). The CDR3 extends over 18 amino acids. Germline CDR1 and CDR2: SGHDT and YYEEEE. The ends were cut back, 4 bases at V and 5 bases at J, with 25 bases in the middle.

V usage is TRBV18 and J usage is TRBJ1-1; no clear D gene. The germline V gene encodes CDR1 KGHSH and CDR2 LQKENI. CDR3 length: 14 amino acids. Trimming stripped 0 bases from V and 3 bases from J, with 8 bases between. CDR3: CASSPPKDYTEAFF. For the CDR3, the DNA is TGTGCCAGCTCACCACCGAAAGACTACACTGAAGCTTTCTTT.

As DNA, the CDR3 is TGCGCCAGCAGCTTGCTTATCGGGAGGGCCGGGGAGCTGTTTTTT. This codes for CASSLLIGRAGELFF. The chain is built from TRBV5-1 and TRBJ2-2, with TRBD2 matching over 8 bases. The CDR3 spans 15 residues. The J segment lost 6 bases and the V segment lost 1 base, leaving 5 bases of the junction unmatched. Germline lookup yields CDR1 SGHRS and CDR2 YFSETQ. Filled out from reference TRBV5-1 and TRBJ2-2, the complete variable domain reads KAGVTQTPRYLIKTRGQQVTLSCSPISGHRSVSWYQQTPGQGLQFLFEYFSETQRNKGNFPGRFSGRQFSNSRSEMNVSTLELGDSALYLCASSLLIGRAGELFFGEGSRLTVL.

This chain uses TRBV28 with TRBJ2-3, with a weak D call TRBD1 (6 bases). Germline V lookup: CDR1 MDHEN, CDR2 SYDVKM. The V gene lost 9 bases and the J gene lost 6 bases, with 19 bases spanning the gap. The CDR3 is 14 residues long. DNA of the CDR3: TGTGCCAGTAACACTCAGGGGAGTTGGGATACGCAGTATTTT. Translated: CASNTQGSWDTQYF.

This clone was observed a few times. The chain is built from TRBV7-8 and TRBJ1-6; TRBD1 matches 9 bases. The germline CDR1 and CDR2 sequences are SGHVS and FQNEAQ. The CDR3 sequence is 16 residues long. Trimming took 1 base from V and 10 from J; bases not matched to a gene: 8. Here the CDR3 DNA reads TGTGCCAGCAGCTTAGACAGGGGGCGCGCAGGATCACCCCTCCACTTT. It is translated as CASSLDRGRAGSPLHF.

The chain has TRBV19 and TRBJ2-1; 15 bases fit TRBD2. V was pared by 5 bases and J by 0 bases, with 8 bases of the junction left unmatched. Germline CDR1 reads LNHDA; CDR2 reads SQIVND (reference sequence). The CDR3 contains 19 residues. The CDR3 loop is CASSPRTSGRGSSYNEQFF. The CDR3 coding sequence is TGTGCCAGTAGTCCGCGGACTAGCGGGAGGGGAAGCTCCTACAATGAGCAGTTCTTC. Based on the CDR3 plus reference TRBV19 and TRBJ2-1, the full variable domain is DGGITQSPKYLFRKEGQNVTLSCEQNLNHDAMYWYRQDPGQGLRLIYYSQIVNDFQKGDIAEGYSVSREKKESFPLTVTSAQKNPTAFYLCASSPRTSGRGSSYNEQFFGPGTRLTVL.

V is TRBV29-1 and J is TRBJ2-5; 7 positions match TRBD1. The CDR3 spans 13 residues. In germline, CDR1 is SQVTM, CDR2 ANQGSEA. J lost 5 bases, V lost 2 bases, and 5 bases had no gene match. This CDR3 is CSVELRGSETQYF. The CDR3 region has the DNA TGCAGCGTTGAACTCAGGGGGAGTGAGACCCAGTACTTC.

CDR3 DNA sequence: TGTGCCAGCAGCTTACCCGGAGGGGCTGAAAAACTGTTTTTT. This codes for CASSLPGGAEKLFF. The chain recombines TRBV11-2 with TRBJ1-4; maybe TRBD1 (5 bases). This CDR3 spans 14 amino acids. V lost 2 bases and J 7 bases, leaving 11 bases between the germline ends. The germline V gene has CDR1 SGHAT and CDR2 FQNNGV.

The chain links TRBV5-6 to TRBJ1-2, with unresolved D. Germline CDR1 reads SGHDT; CDR2 reads YYEEEE. V was cut by 0 bases and J by 7 bases, with 10 bases left in between. The CDR3 is 13 amino acids. CDR3 in amino acids: CASSLERVGGYTF. Written as DNA, the CDR3 is TGTGCCAGCAGCTTGGAGAGGGTCGGTGGCTACACCTTC.

This rearrangement joins TRBV2 to TRBJ2-1, with unresolved D. CDR3 length equals 11 residues. The V end was cut by 6 bases, the J end by 3 bases, with 3 bases between. CDR1 SNHLY and CDR2 FYNNEI come from the germline V gene. The CDR3 bases are TGTGCCAGCAGGCGCTACAATGAGCAGTTCTTC. Amino acid sequence: CASRRYNEQFF.

This clone showed up just a few times. V and J are TRBV18 and TRBJ1-5; 11 bases map to TRBD1. The CDR3 totals 16 residues. V was clipped by 3 bases and J by 8 bases; unmatched bases: 9. Germline CDR1 and CDR2: KGHSH and LQKENI. In nucleotides, the CDR3 is TGTGCCAGCTCACCCCCCGGGACAGGGGGTTTGAAGCCCCAGCATTTT. Protein: CASSPPGTGGLKPQHF.

The chain joins TRBV4-2 to TRBJ2-3; a weak D match, TRBD2 (5 bases). Trimming stripped 4 bases from V and 2 bases from J, with 13 bases between. The CDR3 runs 15 residues. Germline V CDR1 and CDR2: LGHNA, YNFKEQ. The CDR3 nucleotides are TGTGCCAGCAGCCCGCGACGGGAATTCACAGATACGCAGTATTTT. This codes for CASSPRREFTDTQYF.

The chain combines TRBV19 with TRBJ1-1, with D possibly being TRBD1 (5 bases). Germline CDR1 LNHDA, CDR2 SQIVND (reference sequence). The CDR3 totals 15 residues. The V end lost 1 base, the J end lost 8 bases, and 17 bases lay between the germline ends. The DNA for the CDR3 is TGTGCCAGTAGTATAGGCAGGGCCGCCGTTGGGGAAGCTTTCTTT. Protein sequence: CASSIGRAAVGEAFF.

This clone was recorded only once. The chain links TRBV9 to TRBJ1-2; 9 nucleotides line up with TRBD1. Trimming removed 3 bases from V and 2 bases from J; junction bases left unmatched: 5. CDR1 and CDR2 from the germline V gene are SGDLS and YYNGEE. The CDR3 length is 15 residues. CDR3 DNA: TGTGCCAGCAGCGCGGGACAGGGTTCCAACTATGGCTACACCTTC. Translating it yields CASSAGQGSNYGYTF.

The rearrangement links TRBV12-3 or TRBV12-4 to TRBJ2-6; D not certain. This CDR3 is 12 amino acids long. V was shortened by 6 bases and J by 3 bases, with 3 bases between the two germline ends. CDR3 sequence reads: CASSFGANVLTF. The DNA for the CDR3 is TGTGCCAGCAGCTTTGGGGCCAACGTCCTGACTTTC.

V usage is TRBV7-8 and J usage is TRBJ1-5; 12 bases line up with TRBD1. Germline V gene lookup returns CDR1 SGHVS and CDR2 FQNEAQ. The CDR3 has 16 residues. With 0 bases clipped from V and 10 bases from J, the junction kept 7 bases outside the gene matches. CDR3 in DNA: TGTGCCAGCAGCTTAGCGTCAGGGACAGGGGGCTATCCCCAGCATTTT. Translating it yields CASSLASGTGGYPQHF.

CDR3 in DNA: TGTGCCAGTAGTACAACGACAGGGGTGAACACTGAAGCTTTCTTT. This gives the protein CASSTTTGVNTEAFF. This chain links TRBV19 with TRBJ1-1; 8 bases match TRBD1. The CDR3 consists of 15 residues. The germline V gene encodes CDR1 LNHDA and CDR2 SQIVND (reference sequence). With 4 bases clipped from V and 0 bases from J, the junction kept 4 bases outside the gene matches.

The chain recombines TRBV19 with TRBJ1-5; D uncertain. The germline V and J ends were trimmed by 0 bases and 0 bases, with 6 bases remaining between them. Germline V gene lookup returns CDR1 LNHDA and CDR2 SQIVND (reference sequence). This CDR3 has 15 amino acids. The CDR3 nucleotides are TGTGCCAGTAGTATAGAGGGCTATAGCAATCAGCCCCAGCATTTT. Translating gives CASSIEGYSNQPQHF.

This sequence joins TRBV2 and TRBJ2-1; D is possibly TRBD2 (6 bases). Germline lookup yields CDR1 SNHLY and CDR2 FYNNEI. This CDR3 comprises 15 residues. V was trimmed by 1 base and J by 9 bases, leaving 16 bases between them. For the CDR3, the DNA is TGTGCCAGCAGTGAAGATGGGAGACTAGTTGCTGAGCAGTTCTTC. Amino acid sequence: CASSEDGRLVAEQFF. Full variable domain (outside the CDR3, taken from reference TRBV2 and TRBJ2-1): EPEVTQTPSHQVTQMGQEVILRCVPISNHLYFYWYRQILGQKVEFLVSFYNNEISEKSEIFDDQFSVERPDGSNFTLKIRSTKLEDSAMYFCASSEDGRLVAEQFFGPGTRLTVL.

The chain combines TRBV5-5 with TRBJ1-4; possible D gene TRBD1, 5 bases. The germline gives CDR1 SGHKS, CDR2 YYEKEE (reference sequence). Trimming left V 4 bases short and J 7 bases short, with 17 bases between. The CDR3 runs 15 residues. CDR3 nucleotides: TGTGCCAGCAGCCTAAGGACACTCCCGGCTGAAAAACTGTTTTTT. It codes for CASSLRTLPAEKLFF.

The gene calls are TRBV5-5 and TRBJ2-5; tentative D call: TRBD1 (7 bases). The CDR3 consists of 13 residues. Germline CDR1 and CDR2: SGHKS and YYEKEE (reference sequence). Trimming took off 0 bases at V and 5 bases at J, with 8 bases between the two ends. As DNA, the CDR3 is TGTGCCAGCAGCTTGGCAGGGGGGGAGACCCAGTACTTC. Translated: CASSLAGGETQYF.

In this sample, this clone turned up many times. J is TRBJ1-5 and V is TRBV30; TRBD1 might be the D (5 bases). Germline V CDR1 and CDR2: GTSNPN, SVGIG (reference sequence). The CDR3 is made up of 14 amino acids. Trimming left V 2 bases short and J 1 base short, with 9 bases between. CDR3 region: CAWSKTASNQPQHF. The CDR3 bases are TGTGCCTGGAGTAAGACAGCCAGCAATCAGCCCCAGCATTTT.